This T cell receptor (beta chain) appears in the sequencing data of a study of blood T cell repertoires in COVID-19 (dated by TCRdb to between 2020 and 2021). Background for the entire study: Collaborator samples came from the United States, Italy and Spain and covered acute and convalescent phases of COVID-19. The material from the prospective study consisted of cDNA or gDNA derived from T cells, B-cell-depleted T cells, or PBMCs. Deeply sampled blood TCRbeta repertoires from subjects exposed to, actively infected with, or recovered from COVID-19 were included in the dataset. A freely available public database, intended as a resource for researchers studying the immune response to SARS-CoV-2, is where the repertoires were released. The samples were drawn from the first 160 participants of the ongoing ImmuneRACE study and from 1,200 or so subjects provided by 6 global collaborators. The sample metadata nearly always contained a de-identified subject ID, COVID-19 status, age in years and sex. Where available, HLA class I and class II types were obtained from metadata supplied by the sample provider rather than from assay-based typing.

Each collaborating institution followed its own protocols to collect whole blood in K2EDTA tubes. For TCRbeta analysis, collaborator samples were shipped as frozen whole blood, as isolated PBMCs, or as DNA extracted from either sample type. The immunoSEQ Assay, a bias-controlled multiplex PCR, was used to amplify TCRbeta CDR3 regions from genomic DNA. The study's processing was this. The number of nucleated cells in each sample was estimated by amplification of reference gene primers within the assay. To quantify the absolute abundance of each unique TCRbeta CDR3 rearrangement, sequence reads were collapsed and filtered. For each sample, productive Simpson clonality was calculated as the square root of Simpson's diversity index across productive rearrangements. As stored in TCRdb, this immuneACCESS dataset retains in-frame rearrangements with V and J assigned. A fraction of the clones does not appear; measured against another copy, unresolved V genes explain less than half of the discrepancy, and the remainder lacks a known reason. D and trimming were read from the DNA, whereas the V and J calls and clone size are those reported in that table. The sample contains about 150,000 clones, 80% to 90% of them found a single time. The ten largest make up about 15% of the sample.

Broader findings and caveats from the paper: The amount of clinical and demographic metadata varied by source and participant and was provided uncurated.

Counted from cysteine to phenylalanine, this CDR3 has 13 amino acids. The DNA shown is the 39-base CDR3, in frame from base 1. According to the germline V gene (reference sequence), CDR1 reads GTSNPN and CDR2 reads SVGIG. The V and J ends are trimmed by 0 bases and 6 bases, leaving 8 bases between them. As for this clone: Its antigen is still unknown. No qualities accompany the bases; no much larger clone lies one base away.

The origin of this receptor is a woman between 35 and 50 years old with acute or convalescent COVID-19. The chain is made from TRBV30 and TRBJ2-2; a confident D gene designation cannot be given. The specimen sequenced was peripheral blood. The CDR3 amino acid sequence is: CAWSVLEAGELFF. The base sequence is TGTGCCTGGAGTGTACTCGAGGCCGGGGAGCTGTTTTTT.